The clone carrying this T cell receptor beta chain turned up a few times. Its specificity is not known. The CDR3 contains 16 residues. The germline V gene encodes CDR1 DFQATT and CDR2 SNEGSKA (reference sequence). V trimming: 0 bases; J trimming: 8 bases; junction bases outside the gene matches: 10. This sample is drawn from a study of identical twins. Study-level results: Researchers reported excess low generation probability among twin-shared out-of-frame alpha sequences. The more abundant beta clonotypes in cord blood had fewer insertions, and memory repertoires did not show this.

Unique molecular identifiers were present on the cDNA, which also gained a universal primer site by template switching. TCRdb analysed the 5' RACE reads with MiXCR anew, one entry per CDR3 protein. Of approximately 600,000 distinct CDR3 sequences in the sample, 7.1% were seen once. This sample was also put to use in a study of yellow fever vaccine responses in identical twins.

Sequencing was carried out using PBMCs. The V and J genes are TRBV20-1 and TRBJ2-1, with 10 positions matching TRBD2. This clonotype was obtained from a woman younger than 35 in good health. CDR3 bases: TGCAGTGCTAGAGATCCTGGGCTAGCGGGAGTCGATGAGCAGTTCTTC. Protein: CSARDPGLAGVDEQFF.